This T cell receptor beta chain is drawn from a study of blood T cell repertoires in COVID-19. On the study more broadly: Both acute and convalescent COVID-19 samples were obtained from the United States, Italy and Spain.

V was pared by 1 base and J by 8 bases, with 6 bases of the junction left unmatched. In germline, CDR1 is SGHRS, CDR2 YFSETQ. The length of the CDR3 is 15 residues. Original handling: Estimation of nucleated cell counts relied on the amplification of reference gene primers. This table comes from immunoSEQ multiplex PCR, and its TCRdb copy is limited to in-frame clones, with some not included. D and trimming were read from the DNA, whereas the V and J calls and clone size are those reported in that table. This repertoire shows under 300,000 clones, 80% to 90% found once; its top ten account for approximately 2.3%.

This receptor was obtained from a man aged 35 to 55 who had recovered from COVID-19. Input material: peripheral blood. The chain recombines TRBV5-1 with TRBJ1-6; TRBD1 agrees at 7 bases. CDR3 residues: CASSLFDRDDSPLHF. The DNA for the CDR3 is TGCGCCAGCAGCTTGTTCGACAGGGACGATTCACCCCTCCACTTT.